This is a list of T cell receptor beta chains from one sample in a study of blood T cells in healthy people across ages. TCRdb fed the 5' RACE reads into MiXCR, producing one record per CDR3 protein. The sample records fewer than 700,000 distinct CDR3 sequences, around half being singletons. Sequencing used blood. Receptor source: a man at least 80 years old in good health. The CDR3 runs from the conserved cysteine through the conserved F or W. D genes are given only for firm matches. The size field is filled for only some rows; it gives once, few, many or a size class.

j_gene,v_gene,d_gene,abundance,CDR3nt,CDR3aa
TRBJ2-1,TRBV7-2,.,few,TGTGCCAGCAGCCTGGACTATTCGTCCTACAATGAGCAGTTCTTC,CASSLDYSSYNEQFF
TRBJ2-1,TRBV28,TRBD2,.,TGTGCCAGCAGGACCCGGGAGGGGGTGGCCTTTTACAATGAGCAGTTCTTC,CASRTREGVAFYNEQFF
TRBJ2-1,TRBV29-1,TRBD2,.,TGCAGCGTCGCGGGAGGCCCCATATACAATGAGCAGTTCTTC,CSVAGGPIYNEQFF
TRBJ1-2,TRBV29-1,.,.,TGCAGCGTTGAAGGCGGGTCAGGGGTTAGTGGCTACACCTTC,CSVEGGSGVSGYTF
TRBJ2-3,TRBV3-1,.,.,TGTGCCAGCAGCCAAACAGCGCCCACCACAGATACGCAGTATTTT,CASSQTAPTTDTQYF
TRBJ2-7,TRBV20-1,TRBD1,.,TGCAGTGCTGACTTCAGGGGACAGGCGAGCTCCTACGAGCAGTACTTC,CSADFRGQASSYEQYF
TRBJ1-6,TRBV7-9,.,.,TGTGCCAGCAGCTTAGTTGCGAACCCCTATTCACCCCTCCACTTT,CASSLVANPYSPLHF
TRBJ1-5,TRBV5-1,TRBD1,.,TGCGCCAGCAGCTTACAGGGGGCTCTGAATCAGCCCCAGCATTTT,CASSLQGALNQPQHF
TRBJ2-5,TRBV20-1,TRBD2,.,TGCAGTGCTTCTAGCGGGAGGGTTAACCAAGAGACCCAGTACTTC,CSASSGRVNQETQYF
TRBJ2-1,TRBV6-6,.,many,TGTGCCAGCAGTGACGGTGGGGTCGATGAGCAGTTCTTC,CASSDGGVDEQFF
TRBJ1-4,TRBV7-9,TRBD1,many,TGTGCCAGCAGCTTCGGGACAGGGGGCGATGAAAAACTGTTTTTT,CASSFGTGGDEKLFF
TRBJ2-2,TRBV11-2,.,few,TGTGCCAGCAGCAGGACATCCACCGGGGAGCTGTTTTTT,CASSRTSTGELFF
TRBJ2-7,TRBV27,.,.,TGTGCCATCTCCTCCTACGAGCAGTACTTC,CAISSYEQYF